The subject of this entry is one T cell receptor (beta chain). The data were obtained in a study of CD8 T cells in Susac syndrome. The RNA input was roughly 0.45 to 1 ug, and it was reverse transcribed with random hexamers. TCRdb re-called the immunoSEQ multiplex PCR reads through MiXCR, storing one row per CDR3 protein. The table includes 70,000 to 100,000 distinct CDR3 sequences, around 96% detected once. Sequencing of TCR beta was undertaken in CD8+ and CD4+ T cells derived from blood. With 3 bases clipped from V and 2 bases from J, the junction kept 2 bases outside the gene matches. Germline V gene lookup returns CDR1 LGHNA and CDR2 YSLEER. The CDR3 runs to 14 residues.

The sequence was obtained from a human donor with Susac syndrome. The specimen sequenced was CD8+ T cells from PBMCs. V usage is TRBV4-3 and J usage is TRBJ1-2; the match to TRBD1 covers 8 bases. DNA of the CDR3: TGCGCCAGCAGCCAGTACAGGGGGAACTATGGCTACACCTTC. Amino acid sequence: CASSQYRGNYGYTF.